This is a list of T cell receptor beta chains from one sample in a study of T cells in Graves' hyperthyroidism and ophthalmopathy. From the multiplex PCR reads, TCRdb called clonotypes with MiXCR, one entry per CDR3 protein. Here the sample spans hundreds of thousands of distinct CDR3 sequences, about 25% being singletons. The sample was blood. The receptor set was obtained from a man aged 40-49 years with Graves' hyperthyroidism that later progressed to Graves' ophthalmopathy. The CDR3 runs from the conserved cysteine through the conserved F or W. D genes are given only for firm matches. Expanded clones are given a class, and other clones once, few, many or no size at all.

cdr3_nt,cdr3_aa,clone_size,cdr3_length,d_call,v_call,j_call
TGTGCCAGCAGCCACCTGGGACAGCAAGAGACCCAGTACTTC,CASSHLGQQETQYF,many,14,TRBD1,TRBV13,TRBJ2-5
TGCGCCAGCAGCCAAGACCCGGCGGGCACTGAAGCTTTCTTT,CASSQDPAGTEAFF,many,14,.,TRBV4-1,TRBJ1-1
TGCAGCGCAGTGGGGACAGGGAATATCTGGGAGCAGTACTTC,CSAVGTGNIWEQYF,many,14,TRBD1,TRBV29-1,TRBJ2-7
TGTGCCAGCAGCTTTTTGCCCGGAGGGACGGACTATGGCTACACCTTC,CASSFLPGGTDYGYTF,many,16,.,TRBV7-9,TRBJ1-2
TGTGCCAGCAGCTTACGACTAGCGAAGAACACCGGGGAGCTGTTTTTT,CASSLRLAKNTGELFF,many,16,TRBD2,TRBV7-3,TRBJ2-2
TGCGCCAGCAGCCCCCCGGGACTAGCGGGATACACCGGGGAGCTGTTTTTT,CASSPPGLAGYTGELFF,many,17,TRBD2,TRBV5-1,TRBJ2-2
TGTGCCAGCACCCCTATCGGGAGGGATCAGCCCCAGCATTTT,CASTPIGRDQPQHF,.,14,.,TRBV6-2/TRBV6-3,TRBJ1-5
TGCGCCAGCAGCCATACCTCAGCGGCTGGGACCCAGTACTTC,CASSHTSAAGTQYF,many,14,.,TRBV4-1,TRBJ2-5
TGTGCCAGAAAACCGGGACAGGAGGCCGAGCAGTACTTC,CARKPGQEAEQYF,many,13,TRBD1,TRBV19,TRBJ2-7
TGCAGCGTAGCAGAGGGGGCGAGGAACACTGAAGCTTTCTTT,CSVAEGARNTEAFF,many,14,TRBD1,TRBV29-1,TRBJ1-1
TGTGCCAGCAGTGGGGCAGTGGGGGATGGCTACACCTTC,CASSGAVGDGYTF,many,13,.,TRBV25-1,TRBJ1-2
TGCGCCAGCAGCTCAGCGCGGGGGGGCATCAGCCAAGAGACCCAGTACTTC,CASSSARGGISQETQYF,.,17,TRBD2,TRBV4-1,TRBJ2-5
TGTGCCAGCAGCTCCAGCTGGGCCAGCACCTACGAGCAGTACTTC,CASSSSWASTYEQYF,many,15,.,TRBV7-2,TRBJ2-7
TGCGCCAGCAGCACGGGACAGGGGGCGGGAAACTATGGCTACACCTTC,CASSTGQGAGNYGYTF,many,16,TRBD1,TRBV5-1,TRBJ1-2
TGTGCCAGCAGCCAAGATGGCCAACACCTCTTCGGCGAGCAGTACTTC,CASSQDGQHLFGEQYF,many,16,.,TRBV3-1,TRBJ2-7
TGTGCCAGCAGCTTTGACGGGACAGGGGTGTACGAGCAGTACTTC,CASSFDGTGVYEQYF,many,15,TRBD1,TRBV7-2,TRBJ2-7
TGTGCCACCAGTGATCACACACGCCAAGAGACCCAGTACTTC,CATSDHTRQETQYF,.,14,.,TRBV24-1,TRBJ2-5
TGTGCCAGCAGCTTAGACACGACAGGGAAACAGCCCCAGCATTTT,CASSLDTTGKQPQHF,many,15,TRBD1,TRBV7-9,TRBJ1-5
TGTGCCAGCAGTTACAAGGGACAGGGAACTAGCGGGAGTTTAGAGACCCAGTACTTC,CASSYKGQGTSGSLETQYF,.,19,TRBD2,TRBV6-2/TRBV6-3,TRBJ2-5
TGTGCCAGCTCACCACGGAGCGGAAGCTCCTACGAGCAGTACTTC,CASSPRSGSSYEQYF,few,15,.,TRBV18,TRBJ2-7
TGTGCCAGTACAGGTGGCGGAAGGACCGGGGAGCTGTTTTTT,CASTGGGRTGELFF,many,14,.,TRBV19,TRBJ2-2
TGTGCCAGTAGTATTTCTCGTAGGGGCACTGAAGCTTTCTTT,CASSISRRGTEAFF,many,14,.,TRBV19,TRBJ1-1
TGTGCCAGCAGCTTAGAGAGGTTTTGGCCGACCCAAGAGACCCAGTACTTC,CASSLERFWPTQETQYF,many,17,.,TRBV7-9,TRBJ2-5
TGCAGTGCTAGAGAGGTAGCGGGAGGGCCGGAGACCCAGTACTTC,CSAREVAGGPETQYF,many,15,TRBD2,TRBV20-1,TRBJ2-5
TGTGCCAGCAGCCAAGGGGCAGGGGTTCAGCCCCAGCATTTT,CASSQGAGVQPQHF,many,14,.,TRBV4-2,TRBJ1-5
TGCAGTGCTAGAGGGGGCCGCCTTGCGGATTTCTATGGCTACACCTTC,CSARGGRLADFYGYTF,.,16,.,TRBV20-1,TRBJ1-2
TGTGCCACCAGCAAAACGACAGGGGCCCTCAAAAACATTCAGTACTTC,CATSKTTGALKNIQYF,many,16,TRBD1,TRBV15,TRBJ2-4
TGTGCCAGCAGACCCTGGACAGGGGGAGACACTGAAGCTTTCTTT,CASRPWTGGDTEAFF,.,15,TRBD1,TRBV19,TRBJ1-1
TGCAGTGCTGGGGGGGGGAGTTCTTACAATGAGCAGTTCTTC,CSAGGGSSYNEQFF,few,14,TRBD2,TRBV20-1,TRBJ2-1
TGTGCCAGCAGTACCCGGACCGGGATAAACTACGAGCAGTACTTC,CASSTRTGINYEQYF,many,15,.,TRBV12-3/TRBV12-4,TRBJ2-7
TGTGCCAGCAGTGTCTATGGACAGCCCCAAGAGACCCAGTACTTC,CASSVYGQPQETQYF,many,15,.,TRBV2,TRBJ2-5
TGTGCCTCCCCTGGACAGTTCAATCAGCCCCAGCATTTT,CASPGQFNQPQHF,few,13,.,TRBV24-1,TRBJ1-5
TGCGCCAGCAGCTCAGACTTAGCGGGAGATAGCTACTTC,CASSSDLAGDSYF,.,13,TRBD2,TRBV5-1,TRBJ2-7
TGCAGTGCTAGTACCCCCCAGGGGCGATCGCTAGTCCCATACGAGCAGTACTTC,CSASTPQGRSLVPYEQYF,.,18,.,TRBV20-1,TRBJ2-7
TGCAGTGCTACAAACGAACCCCAAGAGACCCAGTACTTC,CSATNEPQETQYF,many,13,.,TRBV20-1,TRBJ2-5
TGTGCCATCAGTCCTACAGGGAACCACGAGCAGTACTTC,CAISPTGNHEQYF,many,13,.,TRBV10-3,TRBJ2-7
TGCAGTGCTAGAGGGACTAGCGGCCCCTACGAGCAGTACTTC,CSARGTSGPYEQYF,many,14,TRBD2,TRBV20-1,TRBJ2-7
TGTGCCAGCCGAAATCGGCTCAGCATCTTTCTCGACGAGCAGTACTTC,CASRNRLSIFLDEQYF,.,16,.,TRBV6-2/TRBV6-3,TRBJ2-7
TGTGCCAGCAGTTTTCTGGCCCGGGGAGGGTCCTACGAGCAGTACTTC,CASSFLARGGSYEQYF,many,16,TRBD2,TRBV27,TRBJ2-7
TGTGCCAGCAGAGAGACAGGGATGGGGGAGACCCAGTACTTC,CASRETGMGETQYF,.,14,TRBD1,TRBV11-2,TRBJ2-5
TGCGCCAGCAGCTCTCCAAAGGGGGTCAACGAGCAGTACTTC,CASSSPKGVNEQYF,many,14,.,TRBV5-1,TRBJ2-7
TGTGCCAGCAGATTAACAAGGACCGGGTTTGTAAATTCACCCCTCCACTTT,CASRLTRTGFVNSPLHF,many,17,.,TRBV27,TRBJ1-6
TGTGCCAGCAGTTACCGGGTTTCAGCGGGACGACAAAACTCCTACGAGCAGTACTTC,CASSYRVSAGRQNSYEQYF,many,19,TRBD2,TRBV6-2/TRBV6-3,TRBJ2-7
TGTGCCTGGAGTGTAAAACTAGCGGGAGGACCCTACGAGCAGTACTTC,CAWSVKLAGGPYEQYF,.,16,TRBD2,TRBV30,TRBJ2-7
TGTGCCAGCAGTTACGGTGCCCTGGTCTTCGGAGAGACCCAGTACTTC,CASSYGALVFGETQYF,.,16,.,TRBV6-2/TRBV6-3,TRBJ2-5
TGTGCCAGCACACGACCCGGGCCCTCCGGTGGGGAGCTGTTTTTT,CASTRPGPSGGELFF,.,15,.,TRBV27,TRBJ2-2
TGTGCCAGCAGTTACTCGAGTGCCCCCGGAAGGAACGAGCAGTACTTC,CASSYSSAPGRNEQYF,many,16,.,TRBV6-2/TRBV6-3,TRBJ2-7
TGCAGTGCTACCGCGACTAGCGGACCCCAAGAGACCCAGTACTTC,CSATATSGPQETQYF,many,15,TRBD2,TRBV20-1,TRBJ2-5
TGTGCCAGCAGTTACTCGACCGGGTCCTACACCGGGGAGCTGTTTTTT,CASSYSTGSYTGELFF,many,16,.,TRBV6-5,TRBJ2-2
TGTGCCAGCAGTGCTCGGACTAGCGGGAGGGACGAGCAGTACTTC,CASSARTSGRDEQYF,many,15,TRBD2,TRBV27,TRBJ2-7
TGTGCCAGCATCCAGGGACAGGGCTTTAACTATGGCTACACCTTC,CASIQGQGFNYGYTF,many,15,TRBD1,TRBV6-1,TRBJ1-2
TGTGCCAGCAGCTCCCCTATGACCTACGAGCAGTACTTC,CASSSPMTYEQYF,.,13,.,TRBV7-2,TRBJ2-7
TGTGCCAGCAGAACGACTAGTAGGTCCTACGAGCAGTACTTC,CASRTTSRSYEQYF,many,14,.,TRBV11-3,TRBJ2-7
TGCAGCGTTGTAACAGGGGGCTTGTACGAGCAGTACTTC,CSVVTGGLYEQYF,many,13,TRBD1,TRBV29-1,TRBJ2-7
TGTGCCAGCAGCCTATCTCCGGGACAGGCAACCTACGAGCAGTACTTC,CASSLSPGQATYEQYF,many,16,TRBD1,TRBV4-2,TRBJ2-7
TGTGCCAGCAGTGATGCGCAGGGTGGTGGCAATCAGCCCCAGCATTTT,CASSDAQGGGNQPQHF,few,16,.,TRBV6-1,TRBJ1-5
TGTGCCAGCAGCTTCTCTAACCATGGCTACACCTTC,CASSFSNHGYTF,many,12,.,TRBV7-9,TRBJ1-2
TGTGCCAGCAGCTCCCGACTAGCCTACGAGCAGTACTTC,CASSSRLAYEQYF,many,13,.,TRBV7-9,TRBJ2-7
TGCGCCAGCAGCTTGGGGCGGGACGGGGACGGCTACACCTTC,CASSLGRDGDGYTF,many,14,.,TRBV5-1,TRBJ1-2
TGTGCTAGCAGCTTAAATTCTCAGGGGACGAACACCGGGGAGCTGTTTTTT,CASSLNSQGTNTGELFF,few,17,.,TRBV7-7,TRBJ2-2